The present TCR beta chain was sequenced within a study of T cell responses to AZD1222 COVID-19 vaccine. The method was immunoSEQ multiplex PCR; TCRdb's version includes in-frame clones alone and lacks a portion of them. The repertoire includes 110,000 to 150,000 clones, 75% to 90% of them detected once, and around 7.8% sits in the top ten. The V gene's germline CDR1 is ENHRY and CDR2 SYGVKD. CDR3 length: 14 amino acids. V gave up 3 bases and J gave up 3 bases, with 11 bases separating them. The material was peripheral blood, obtained on day 0 of AZD1222 vaccination. This receptor was obtained from an adult in good health. The chain employs TRBV10-3 and TRBJ1-2, with D perhaps TRBD1 (5 bases). The DNA for the CDR3 is TGTGCCATCAGTGAAGGGCAGGGAGACTATGGCTACACCTTC. Translated, it gives CAISEGQGDYGYTF.